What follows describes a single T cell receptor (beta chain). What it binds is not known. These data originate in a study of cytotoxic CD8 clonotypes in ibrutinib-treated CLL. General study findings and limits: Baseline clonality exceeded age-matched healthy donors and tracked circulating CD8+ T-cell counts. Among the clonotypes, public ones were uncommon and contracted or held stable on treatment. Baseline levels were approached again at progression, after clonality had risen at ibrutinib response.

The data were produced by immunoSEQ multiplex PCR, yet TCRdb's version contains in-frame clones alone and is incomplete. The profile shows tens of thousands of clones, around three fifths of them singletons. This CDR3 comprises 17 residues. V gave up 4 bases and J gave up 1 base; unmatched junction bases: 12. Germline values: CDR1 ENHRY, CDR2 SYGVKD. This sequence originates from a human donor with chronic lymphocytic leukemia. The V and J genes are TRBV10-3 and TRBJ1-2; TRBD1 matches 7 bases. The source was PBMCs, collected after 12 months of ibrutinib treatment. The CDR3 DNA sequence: TGTGCCATCAGTGTTGGGGACAGCCTCCTTATTAACTATGGCTACACCTTC. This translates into CAISVGDSLLINYGYTF.